This TCR beta chain was obtained from a study of T cell responses to AZD1222 COVID-19 vaccine. In germline, CDR1 is ENHRY, CDR2 SYGVKD. V was cut by 7 bases and J by 0 bases, with 10 bases left in between. This CDR3 has 14 residues. This clone turned up a few times. Its antigen is as yet unknown. Some clones are missing from TCRdb's copy, which holds only in-frame ones; the method was immunoSEQ multiplex PCR. The sample carries 90,000 to 120,000 clones, 92% recorded once. Study outcomes and limitations: Among vaccine-associated CD4 TCRs, coverage spanned spike, with dominance at 160-218 and 743-854. Repertoires were collected only later (after the peak T cell response had occurred). Targets within unmutated variant regions were reportedly found for nearly half of spike-specific TCRs.

The chain is built from TRBV10-3 and TRBJ1-3; D gene uncertain. This specimen was peripheral blood, taken 28 days after the second AZD1222 dose. The source of this sequence is an adult who received the AZD1222 COVID-19 vaccine. CDR3 in amino acids: CAITLTPSGNTIYF. CDR3 DNA: TGTGCCATCACCTTGACACCCTCTGGAAACACCATATATTTT.